These T cell receptor beta chains were read from a single sample in a study of T cell responses to AZD1222 COVID-19 vaccine. The method was immunoSEQ multiplex PCR; TCRdb's version includes in-frame clones alone and lacks a portion of them. Among about 170,000 clones listed, 80% to 90% were seen once. The sample here was peripheral blood, taken on day 0 of AZD1222 vaccination. The receptor source for this set is an adult in good health. The CDR3 runs from the conserved cysteine through the conserved F or W.

v_call	j_call	cdr3_aa
TRBV5-1	TRBJ2-3	CASSWASGGQGTDTQYF
TRBV4-2	TRBJ2-7	CASSQDPGIVYEQYF
TRBV4-1	TRBJ1-1	CASSQGKGTVYRGAEAFF
TRBV10-3	TRBJ1-1	CAIRPPYDSKAFF
TRBV13	TRBJ2-4	CASSLTSGSKNIQYF
TRBV7-2	TRBJ2-5	CASSLRQGGGETQYF
TRBV3-1/TRBV3-2	TRBJ1-1	CASSQTRDRTEAFF
TRBV4-1	TRBJ1-2	CASSPGPLITQYTF
TRBV21-1	TRBJ1-1	CASSSRQGLNTEAFF
TRBV4-3	TRBJ2-7	CASSPRLGHEQYF
TRBV14	TRBJ2-3	CASSPGRVFSTDTQYF
TRBV2	TRBJ2-1	CASISGPGADEQFF
TRBV15	TRBJ1-4	CATSRVQGLGEKLFF
TRBV15	TRBJ2-1	CATSRGMVGGNYNEQFF
TRBV15	TRBJ1-6	CATSRTGENSPLHF
TRBV27	TRBJ1-1	CASSLGQGWTEAFF
TRBV9	TRBJ2-5	CASSGGTRQETQYF
TRBV9	TRBJ1-3	CASSKTTLQTAGNTIYF
TRBV7-2	TRBJ2-7	CASRLAGGAYEQYF
TRBV6-2/TRBV6-3	TRBJ2-5	CASSMGLAEETQYF
TRBV20-1	TRBJ1-1	CSASRPKGRNTEAFF
TRBV20-1	TRBJ2-7	CSAGTSLEQYF
TRBV6-5	TRBJ2-2	CASSYSGGRGTGELFF
TRBV5-1	TRBJ1-2	CASSLDQGNYGYTF
TRBV5-5	TRBJ2-2	CASTPPGLAETTGELFF
TRBV5-4	TRBJ2-1	CASSGDLTSGYNEQFF
TRBV9	TRBJ1-4	CASSVAGGTGANEKLFF
TRBV6-1	TRBJ1-2	CASSERADVGGYTF